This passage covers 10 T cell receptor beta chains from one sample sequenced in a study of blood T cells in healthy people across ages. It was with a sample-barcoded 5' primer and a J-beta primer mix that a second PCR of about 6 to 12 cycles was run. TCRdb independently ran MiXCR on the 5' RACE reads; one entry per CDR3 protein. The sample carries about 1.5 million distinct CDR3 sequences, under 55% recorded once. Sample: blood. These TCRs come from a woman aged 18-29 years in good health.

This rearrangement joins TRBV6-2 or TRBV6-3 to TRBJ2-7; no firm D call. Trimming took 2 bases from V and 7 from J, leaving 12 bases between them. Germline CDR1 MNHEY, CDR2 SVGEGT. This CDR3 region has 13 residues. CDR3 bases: TGTGCCAGCAGTTACGTGTCGGCGAGAGAGCAGTACTTC. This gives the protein CASSYVSAREQYF.

The CDR3 reads CASSQNYPGRAGGNEQFF. Written as DNA, the CDR3 is TGCGCCAGCAGCCAAAACTACCCGGGACGAGCGGGGGGGAATGAGCAGTTCTTC. The J gene is TRBJ2-1, the V gene TRBV4-1, with TRBD2 identical over 10 bases. The germline gives CDR1 MGHRA, CDR2 YSYEKL. V lost 2 bases and J lost 7; bases outside the gene matches: 14. This CDR3 contains 18 residues.

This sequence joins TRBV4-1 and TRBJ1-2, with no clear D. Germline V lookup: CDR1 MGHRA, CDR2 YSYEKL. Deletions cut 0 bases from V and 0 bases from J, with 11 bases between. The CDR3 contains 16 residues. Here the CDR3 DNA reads TGCGCCAGCAGCCAAGATTGGCCAGATACTAACTATGGCTACACCTTC. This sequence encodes CASSQDWPDTNYGYTF.

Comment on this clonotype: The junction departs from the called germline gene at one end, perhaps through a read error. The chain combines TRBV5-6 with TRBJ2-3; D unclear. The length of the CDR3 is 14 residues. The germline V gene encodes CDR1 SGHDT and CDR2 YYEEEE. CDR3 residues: CAGSLAEVSDTQYF. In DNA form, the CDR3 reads TGTGCCGGCAGCTTGGCCGAGGTCTCAGATACGCAGTATTTT.

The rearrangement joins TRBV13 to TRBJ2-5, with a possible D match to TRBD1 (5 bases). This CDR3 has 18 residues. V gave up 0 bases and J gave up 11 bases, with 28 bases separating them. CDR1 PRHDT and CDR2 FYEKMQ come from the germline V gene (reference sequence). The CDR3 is CASSLGFGAPTSYNEQYF. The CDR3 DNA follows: TGTGCCAGCAGCTTAGGTTTTGGGGCACCAACCTCCTACAATGAGCAGTACTTC.

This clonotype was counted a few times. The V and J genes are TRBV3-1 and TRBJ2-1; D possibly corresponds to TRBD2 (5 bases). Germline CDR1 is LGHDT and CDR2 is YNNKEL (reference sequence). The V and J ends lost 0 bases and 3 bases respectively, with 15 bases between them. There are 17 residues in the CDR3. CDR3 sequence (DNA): TGTGCCAGCAGCCAAGATCCCAGGACTGGTGTCTACAATGAGCAGTTCTTC. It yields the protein CASSQDPRTGVYNEQFF.

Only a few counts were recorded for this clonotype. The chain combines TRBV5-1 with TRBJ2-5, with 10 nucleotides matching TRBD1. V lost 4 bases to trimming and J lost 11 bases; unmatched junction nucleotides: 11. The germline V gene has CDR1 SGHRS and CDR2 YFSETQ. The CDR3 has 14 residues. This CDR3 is CASSTMTGGNEQYF. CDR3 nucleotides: TGCGCCAGCAGCACAATGACAGGGGGCAATGAGCAGTACTTC.

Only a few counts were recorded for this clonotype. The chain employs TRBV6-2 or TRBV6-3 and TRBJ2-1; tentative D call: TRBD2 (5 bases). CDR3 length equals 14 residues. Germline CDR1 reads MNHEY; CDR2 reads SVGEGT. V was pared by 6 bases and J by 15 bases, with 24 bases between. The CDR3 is CASSFPQAAGRRFF. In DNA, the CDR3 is TGTGCCAGCAGCTTCCCTCAAGCGGCGGGTAGGCGGTTCTTC.

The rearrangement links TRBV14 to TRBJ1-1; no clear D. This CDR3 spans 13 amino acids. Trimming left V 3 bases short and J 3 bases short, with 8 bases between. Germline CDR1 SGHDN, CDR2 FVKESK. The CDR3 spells CASSQGFHTEAFF. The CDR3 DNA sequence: TGTGCCAGCAGCCAGGGATTCCACACTGAAGCTTTCTTT.

CDR3 bases: TGTGCCAGCAGCTCCTCGACTCGCTCCTACAATGAGCAGTTCTTC. Protein product: CASSSSTRSYNEQFF. The V call is TRBV11-2, the J call TRBJ2-1, with D unresolved. The germline V gene has CDR1 SGHAT and CDR2 FQNNGV. This CDR3 is built from 15 residues. The V gene lost 4 bases and the J gene lost 0 bases, with 10 bases spanning the gap. Complete variable domain (other parts from reference TRBV11-2 and TRBJ2-1): EAGVAQSPRYKIIEKRQSVAFWCNPISGHATLYWYQQILGQGPKLLIQFQNNGVVDDSQLPKDRFSAERLKGVDSTLKIQPAKLEDSAVYLCASSSSTRSYNEQFFGPGTRLTVL.